Sequencing of this T cell receptor beta chain was carried out in a study of blood T cell repertoires in COVID-19. As for the study in general: Samples came from the United States, Italy and Spain, spanning acute and convalescent COVID-19. The cDNA or gDNA used as material had been derived from T cells, B-cell-depleted T cells, or PBMCs.

The Seattle site enrolled patients during active infection and followed them longitudinally. In the authors' workflow: Estimated nucleated cell counts came from reference gene primer amplification. TCRdb's table, derived via immunoSEQ multiplex PCR, lists solely in-frame clones and lacks some. V and J calls and clone size are copied from that table; D and trimming were computed from the DNA. This sample has approximately 150,000 clones, with approximately 90% found just once. The receptor was derived from a man younger than 35 with COVID-19, enrolled during active disease. Sample: peripheral blood.

The CDR3 DNA reads TGTGCCAGCAGCCGCGGACTAGCGGGAGGGAAAGAGACCCAGTACTTC. It is translated as CASSRGLAGGKETQYF. V is TRBV6-2 or TRBV6-3 and J is TRBJ2-5, with 15 nucleotides matching TRBD2. The V gene end was trimmed by 6 bases and the J gene end by 3 bases; junction bases not matched to a gene: 5. The CDR3 is made up of 16 amino acids. Germline values: CDR1 MNHEY, CDR2 SVGEGT.